The TCR beta chain under discussion was sequenced for a study of blood T cell repertoires in COVID-19. The CDR3 is 14 residues long. Looked up from germline, CDR1 is SGDLS and CDR2 is YYNGEE. Trimming took 4 bases from V and 1 from J; bases not matched to a gene: 1. Libraries were prepared by immunoSEQ multiplex PCR; TCRdb keeps only in-frame clonotypes and omits some of them. The profile shows around 200,000 clones, about 84% of them singletons. The source of this sequence is a man between 35 and 55 years old with acute COVID-19. The rearrangement joins TRBV9 to TRBJ1-1; 10 bases line up with TRBD1. The sequenced sample was PBMCs or T cells enriched from blood (not recorded which). DNA for the CDR3: TGTGCCAGCAGCCGGACAGGGGGGAACACTGAAGCTTTCTTT. Translating it yields CASSRTGGNTEAFF.